This TCR beta chain was profiled in a study of T cell repertoires in cytomegalovirus infection. This CDR3 comprises 13 residues. The junction had 1 base not matched to a gene; V was cut back by 5 bases and J by 3 bases. Germline V gene lookup returns CDR1 SGHTA and CDR2 FQGTGA. Using its own MiXCR run on the reads, TCRdb lists one record per CDR3 protein. The sample holds about 150,000 distinct CDR3 sequences; 20% to 25% are singletons and the top ten take 11%. V usage is TRBV7-3 and J usage is TRBJ2-1; 7 nucleotides line up with TRBD2. The TCR originated in a human donor in good health (CMV status not recorded). Some clones in this sample may be carry-over from other donors' samples. The specimen sequenced was PBMCs. The CDR3, as DNA: TGTGCCAGCAGCGCGGGGGTCTACAATGAGCAGTTCTTC. It encodes CASSAGVYNEQFF.